A selection of T cell receptor beta chains follows, all from one sample in a study of cytomegalovirus exposure and HLA in healthy donors. Profiled with immunoSEQ multiplex PCR; TCRdb holds only in-frame clones, not every one. The table has nearly 200,000 clones, 87% seen once. The sample was PBMCs. The receptors were sampled from a man under 40 in good health and CMV-seronegative. Both conserved end residues are part of each CDR3. Fields, in order: V gene, J gene, clone size, CDR3 length, CDR3 protein. Not all rows give a size; the values are once, few, many and, for expanded clones, a class.

V: TRBV6-5; J: TRBJ1-3; size: .; length: 15; CDR3: CASCRDWSSGNTIYF
V: TRBV5-1; J: TRBJ2-5; size: .; length: 13; CDR3: CASSMGPRETQYF
V: TRBV9; J: TRBJ2-2; size: .; length: 18; CDR3: CASSALGLAGGFDGELFF
V: TRBV9; J: TRBJ2-7; size: .; length: 14; CDR3: CASSPRETEYEQYF
V: TRBV4-1; J: TRBJ2-1; size: .; length: 16; CDR3: CASSQEEGLGWNEQFF
V: TRBV7-9; J: TRBJ2-6; size: .; length: 13; CDR3: CSSSPSGANVLTF
V: TRBV4-3; J: TRBJ2-3; size: .; length: 16; CDR3: CASSQARGPSTDTQYF
V: TRBV7-4; J: TRBJ1-4; size: .; length: 19; CDR3: CASSVNGGQGGGLGEKLFF
V: TRBV4-2; J: TRBJ1-5; size: .; length: 14; CDR3: CASSPAGSNQPQHF
V: TRBV28; J: TRBJ2-3; size: .; length: 15; CDR3: CASSLRGTGTDTQYF
V: TRBV9; J: TRBJ2-7; size: .; length: 13; CDR3: CASSDGTNYEQYF
V: TRBV6-4; J: TRBJ1-5; size: .; length: 14; CDR3: CATHRGRGDQPQHF
V: TRBV19; J: TRBJ1-1; size: .; length: 14; CDR3: CASSYQGMNTEAFF
V: TRBV25-1; J: TRBJ1-2; size: .; length: 14; CDR3: CASSESGQYYGYTF
V: TRBV7-9; J: TRBJ1-1; size: .; length: 17; CDR3: CSSSFPPRGLDHAEAFF
V: TRBV21-1; J: TRBJ2-3; size: once; length: 17; CDR3: CASTEQSSGRVPDTQYF
V: TRBV7-9; J: TRBJ1-1; size: .; length: 18; CDR3: CASSPSRSHRVGDTEAFF
V: TRBV7-9; J: TRBJ1-1; size: .; length: 14; CDR3: CASSLPLPGTEAFF
V: TRBV4-1; J: TRBJ1-5; size: .; length: 15; CDR3: CASSQVMALNQPQHF
V: TRBV5-1; J: TRBJ2-3; size: once; length: 15; CDR3: CASSLASGRTDTQYF
V: TRBV27; J: TRBJ1-6; size: .; length: 15; CDR3: CASSLPPSYNSPLHF
V: TRBV6-5; J: TRBJ1-1; size: .; length: 15; CDR3: CASSLAAGLDTEAFF
V: TRBV28; J: TRBJ2-3; size: .; length: 14; CDR3: CASNRGTSTDTQYF
V: TRBV30; J: TRBJ2-7; size: .; length: 16; CDR3: CAWSVIHPDSGYEQYF
V: TRBV5-1; J: TRBJ2-1; size: .; length: 17; CDR3: CASSLEGRPGSYNEQFF
V: TRBV6-5; J: TRBJ1-1; size: .; length: 15; CDR3: CASSRYRGQNTEAFF
V: TRBV18; J: TRBJ1-6; size: .; length: 16; CDR3: CASSPLSIYSDSPLHF
V: TRBV5-1; J: TRBJ1-2; size: once; length: 14; CDR3: CASGGDRGSGGYTF
V: TRBV5-1; J: TRBJ2-3; size: .; length: 14; CDR3: CVSSPSTVSDTQYF
V: TRBV6-5; J: TRBJ2-3; size: .; length: 13; CDR3: CASSVGAGDTQYF
V: TRBV7-8; J: TRBJ1-2; size: .; length: 17; CDR3: CAGSLLYRQGENYGYTF
V: TRBV28; J: TRBJ1-2; size: .; length: 15; CDR3: CASSRPQAGYYGYTF